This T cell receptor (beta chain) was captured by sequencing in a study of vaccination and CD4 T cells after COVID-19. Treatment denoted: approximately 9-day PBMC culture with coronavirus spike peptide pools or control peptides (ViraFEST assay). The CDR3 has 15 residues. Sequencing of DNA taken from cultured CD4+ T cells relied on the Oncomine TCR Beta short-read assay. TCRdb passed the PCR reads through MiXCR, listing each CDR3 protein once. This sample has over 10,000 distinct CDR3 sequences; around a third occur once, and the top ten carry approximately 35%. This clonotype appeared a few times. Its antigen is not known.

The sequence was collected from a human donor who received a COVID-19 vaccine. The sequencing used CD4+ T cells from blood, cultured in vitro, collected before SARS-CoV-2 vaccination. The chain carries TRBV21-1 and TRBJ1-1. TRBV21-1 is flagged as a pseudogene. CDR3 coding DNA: TGTGCCAGCAGCAAAGCTGTGGGGTCGAACACTGAAGCTTTCTTT. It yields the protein CASSKAVGSNTEAFF.